This TCR beta chain appears in the sequencing data of a study of cytomegalovirus exposure and HLA in healthy donors. On the study more broadly: From about 170 million T cells, an earlier analysis saw 120 million or so unique TCR beta sequences.

PCR used 60 Vbeta primers and 13 Jbeta primers. TCRdb's table, derived via immunoSEQ multiplex PCR, lists solely in-frame clones and lacks some. The sample carries 55,000 to 70,000 clones, around 86% recorded once. Comment on this clone: No antigen is known for it. Relative to the germline gene, one junction end is altered; a read error may explain this.

The study's findings and limits: Across donors, most TCRs were seen rarely, yet some public ones were widespread.

The CDR3 sequence is 16 residues long. The germline V gene encodes CDR1 SGHDN and CDR2 FVKESK. This TCR came from a woman aged 30 to 39 in good health and CMV-seronegative. The source material was PBMCs. V usage is TRBV14 and J usage is TRBJ1-1; D call uncertain. DNA for the CDR3: TGTGCCAGCAGCCAAGTCCCGGGGAACCGGAACACTGGAGCTTTCTTT. Its translation is CASSQVPGNRNTGAFF.